The clone carrying this TCR beta chain was detected a few times. What it binds is not known. Germline V gives CDR1 MNHEY, CDR2 SVGAGI. The junction had 8 bases not matched to a gene; V was cut back by 4 bases and J by 6 bases. The CDR3 covers 16 residues. The sample is drawn from a study of vaccination and CD4 T cells after COVID-19. Study observations and caveats: When vaccine-specific clones from convalescent patients were examined, 304 of 307 were spike mono-reactive.

Oncomine TCR Beta short-read sequencing was applied to DNA from cultured CD4+ T cells. Each CDR3 protein is one row after TCRdb ran MiXCR on the PCR reads. Of tens of thousands of distinct CDR3 sequences in the sample, around 66% were seen once. Treatment here: approximately 11-day PBMC culture with coronavirus spike peptide pools or control peptides (ViraFEST assay). The receptor's source is a human donor who received a COVID-19 vaccine. This rearrangement joins TRBV6-5 to TRBJ1-6; 8 bases fit TRBD1. This specimen was CD4+ T cells from blood, cultured in vitro, taken after SARS-CoV-2 vaccination. In DNA, the CDR3 is TGTGCCAGCAGTTCTCAAAGGACAGGGAGTAATTCACCCCTCCACTTT. Protein product: CASSSQRTGSNSPLHF.